Listed here is a single TCR beta chain. The data derive from a study of blood T cell repertoires in COVID-19. Authors' analysis steps: Cell counts per sample came from amplifying reference gene primers. Profiling relied on immunoSEQ multiplex PCR, and the TCRdb table lists in-frame clones only, not all of them. That table supplies the V and J calls and clone size; D and trimming were determined from the DNA. The sample includes about 190,000 clones, around four fifths of them seen just once. The J segment lost 4 bases and the V segment lost 0 bases, leaving 7 bases of the junction unmatched. This CDR3 is 17 amino acids long. The germline CDR1 and CDR2 sequences are KGHDR and SFDVKD.

This TCR was sampled from a woman in her 70s with active or convalescent COVID-19. The specimen was peripheral blood. The V gene is TRBV24-1, the J gene TRBJ2-3, with TRBD2 matching 9 bases. CDR3 region: CATSDLTAGGPSDTQYF. The CDR3 bases are TGTGCCACCAGTGATTTGACGGCGGGAGGGCCCTCAGATACGCAGTATTTT.